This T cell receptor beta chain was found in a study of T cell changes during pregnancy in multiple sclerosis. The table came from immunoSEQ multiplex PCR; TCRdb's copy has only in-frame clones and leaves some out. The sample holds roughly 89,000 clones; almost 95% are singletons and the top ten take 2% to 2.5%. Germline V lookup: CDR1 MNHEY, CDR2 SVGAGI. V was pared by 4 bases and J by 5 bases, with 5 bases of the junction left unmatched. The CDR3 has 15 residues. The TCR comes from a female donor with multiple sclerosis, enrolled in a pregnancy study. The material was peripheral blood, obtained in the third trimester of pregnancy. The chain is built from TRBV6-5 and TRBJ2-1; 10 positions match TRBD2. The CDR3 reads CASSSGTSVHNEQFF. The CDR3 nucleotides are TGTGCCAGCAGTTCCGGGACTAGCGTACACAATGAGCAGTTCTTC.